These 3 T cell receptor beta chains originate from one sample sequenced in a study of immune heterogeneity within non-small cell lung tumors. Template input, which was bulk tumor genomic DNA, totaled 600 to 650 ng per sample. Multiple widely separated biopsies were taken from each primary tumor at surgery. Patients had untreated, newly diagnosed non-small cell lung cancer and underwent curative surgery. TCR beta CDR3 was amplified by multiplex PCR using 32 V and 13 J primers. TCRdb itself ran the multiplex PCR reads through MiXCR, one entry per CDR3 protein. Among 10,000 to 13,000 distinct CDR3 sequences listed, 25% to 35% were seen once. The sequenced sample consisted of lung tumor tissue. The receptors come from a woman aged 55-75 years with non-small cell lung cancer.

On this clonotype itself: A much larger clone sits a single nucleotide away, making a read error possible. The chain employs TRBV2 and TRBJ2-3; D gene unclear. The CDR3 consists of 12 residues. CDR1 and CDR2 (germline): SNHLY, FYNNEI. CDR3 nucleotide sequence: TGTGCCAGAAGTGTAATACGAGATACGCAGTATTTT. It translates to CARSVIRDTQYF.

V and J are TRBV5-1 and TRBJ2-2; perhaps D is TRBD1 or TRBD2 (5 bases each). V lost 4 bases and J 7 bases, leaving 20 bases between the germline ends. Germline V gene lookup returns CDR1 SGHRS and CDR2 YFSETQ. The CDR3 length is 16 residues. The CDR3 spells CASSPRGVGAIGELFF. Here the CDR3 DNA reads TGCGCCAGCAGCCCAAGAGGGGTTGGGGCTATCGGGGAGCTGTTTTTT. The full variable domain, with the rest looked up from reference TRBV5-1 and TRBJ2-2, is KAGVTQTPRYLIKTRGQQVTLSCSPISGHRSVSWYQQTPGQGLQFLFEYFSETQRNKGNFPGRFSGRQFSNSRSEMNVSTLELGDSALYLCASSPRGVGAIGELFFGEGSRLTVL.

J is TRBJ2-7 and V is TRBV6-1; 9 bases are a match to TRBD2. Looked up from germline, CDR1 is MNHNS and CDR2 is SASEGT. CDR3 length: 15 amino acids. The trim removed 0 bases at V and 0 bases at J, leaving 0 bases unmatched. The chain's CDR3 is CASSEASGSSYEQYF. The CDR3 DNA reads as TGTGCCAGCAGTGAAGCTAGCGGGAGCTCCTACGAGCAGTACTTC.